A single sample is the source of the 25 T cell receptor beta chains below, sequenced in a study of blood T cell repertoires in COVID-19 (dated by TCRdb to about 2020). Receptor amplification or capture employed the immunoSEQ multiplex PCR assay. What TCRdb holds here is the immuneACCESS table cut down to in-frame rearrangements. Part of the clones is not present; checked against another copy, under half of the missing clones reflect an unresolved V gene, and the others are unexplained. The sample includes roughly 300,000 clones, with 88% observed a single time. Roughly 9.1% of the sample is taken by the ten largest. The sample consisted of peripheral blood. The receptors here all came from a man younger than 30 with active or convalescent COVID-19.

The genes are TRBV7-2 and TRBJ1-2; TRBD1 agrees at 10 bases. Per the germline V gene, CDR1 is SGHTA and CDR2 is FQGNSA. Trimming took 5 bases from V and 2 from J; bases not matched to a gene: 5. CDR3 size: 15 residues. The CDR3 region is CASSIRQGANYGYTF. The CDR3 region has the DNA TGTGCCAGCAGCATACGACAGGGGGCGAACTATGGCTACACCTTC.

The V gene is TRBV7-9, the J gene TRBJ2-1; the match to TRBD2 covers 10 bases. V shed 5 bases and J 1 base; nucleotides not matched to a gene: 2. The CDR3 is made up of 15 amino acids. The germline gives CDR1 SEHNR, CDR2 FQNEAQ (reference sequence). CDR3 sequence: CASSPSGGSYNEQFF. DNA for the CDR3: TGTGCCAGCAGCCCTAGCGGGGGATCCTACAATGAGCAGTTCTTC.

The gene calls are TRBV5-6 and TRBJ2-7; TRBD1 aligns across 8 bases. Germline V CDR1 and CDR2: SGHDT, YYEEEE. This CDR3 region has 15 residues. The V and J ends lost 0 bases and 2 bases, in that order; junction bases with no gene match: 4. The CDR3 DNA sequence: TGTGCCAGCAGCTTGGCAGTCAGGGGGCCCTACGAGCAGTACTTC. It is translated as CASSLAVRGPYEQYF. The full variable domain, completed using reference TRBV5-6 and TRBJ2-7, is DAGVTQSPTHLIKTRGQQVTLRCSPKSGHDTVSWYQQALGQGPQFIFQYYEEEERQRGNFPDRFSGHQFPNYSSELNVNALLLGDSALYLCASSLAVRGPYEQYFGPGTRLTVT.

The V call is TRBV19, the J call TRBJ1-2; D possibly corresponds to TRBD1 (5 bases). This CDR3 comprises 15 residues. The germline V gene encodes CDR1 LNHDA and CDR2 SQIVND (reference sequence). V lost 3 bases and J 2 bases, leaving 13 bases between the germline ends. As DNA, the CDR3 is TGTGCCAGTAGTATTTCACACGGGGGAAACTATGGCTACACCTTC. Translation: CASSISHGGNYGYTF.

The V call is TRBV19, the J call TRBJ1-1, with TRBD1 matching 8 bases. V gave up 6 bases and J gave up 11 bases; unmatched junction bases: 8. The CDR3 has 12 amino acids. From germline, CDR1 is LNHDA and CDR2 SQIVND (reference sequence). DNA of the CDR3: TGTGCCAGTAGACTCCAGGGGGCAGGTGCTTTCTTT. Protein sequence: CASRLQGAGAFF.

J is TRBJ1-1 and V is TRBV19; 8 bases align to TRBD1. Germline CDR1 reads LNHDA; CDR2 reads SQIVND (reference sequence). This CDR3 comprises 12 residues. Unmatched junction bases numbered 3, after V lost 7 bases and J lost 5 bases. The CDR3 loop is CASNQGATEAFF. The CDR3 region has the DNA TGTGCCAGTAATCAGGGGGCAACTGAAGCTTTCTTT.

This chain connects TRBV29-1 to TRBJ1-1; D gene ambiguous. The germline V and J ends were trimmed by 4 bases and 1 base, with 10 bases remaining between them. The CDR3 has 13 residues. Germline lookup yields CDR1 SQVTM and CDR2 ANQGSEA. CDR3 residues: CSVVQRQNTEAFF. The CDR3 nucleotides are TGCAGCGTTGTCCAACGACAGAACACTGAAGCTTTCTTT.

The genes are TRBV10-3 and TRBJ1-2; 7 bases align to TRBD1. Germline-derived CDR1 and CDR2 are ENHRY and SYGVKD. The CDR3 totals 15 residues. The junction had 8 bases not matched to a gene; V was cut back by 3 bases and J by 4 bases. The CDR3 bases are TGTGCCATCAGTGATGTGGGGACAGCCCCCTATGGCTACACCTTC. Protein sequence: CAISDVGTAPYGYTF.

The rearrangement links TRBV5-6 to TRBJ2-7; 11 bases align to TRBD1. The CDR3 runs to 14 residues. With V trimmed by 4 bases and J by 7 bases, 7 bases remained unmatched. From germline, CDR1 is SGHDT and CDR2 YYEEEE. CDR3 DNA: TGTGCCAGCAGCCCAGGACAGGGGGCGGTTGAGCAGTACTTC. Protein sequence: CASSPGQGAVEQYF.

V gene TRBV7-2 combines with J gene TRBJ2-3; D gene unclear. The CDR3 loop spans 13 amino acids. V lost 3 bases and J 2 bases, leaving 6 bases between the germline ends. CDR1 and CDR2 from the germline V gene are SGHTA and FQGNSA. CDR3 amino acids: CASSFTFTDTQYF. As DNA, the CDR3 is TGTGCCAGCAGCTTTACATTCACAGATACGCAGTATTTT.

This clone was found once. The chain combines TRBV3-1 (or the pseudogene TRBV3-2) with TRBJ2-2; weak D call: TRBD2 (6 bases). The CDR3 consists of 16 residues. Trimming stripped 1 base from V and 4 bases from J, with 13 bases between. Germline V gene data show CDR1 as LGHDT and CDR2 as YNNKEL (reference sequence). CDR3 in amino acids: CASSQGSSAGTGELFF. The DNA for the CDR3 is TGTGCCAGCAGCCAAGGGTCTAGCGCGGGCACCGGGGAGCTGTTTTTT.

This chain uses TRBV2 with TRBJ1-3; 8 nucleotides agree with TRBD1. V lost 8 bases, J lost 8 bases, and 8 bases stayed unmatched. The CDR3 has 13 residues. Germline loops: CDR1 SNHLY, CDR2 FYNNEI. CDR3 sequence reads: CASRDRGTDTIYF. Written as DNA, the CDR3 is TGTGCCAGCCGCGACAGGGGCACTGACACCATATATTTT.

The rearrangement uses TRBV5-1 and TRBJ2-1; 7 bases match TRBD2. This CDR3 spans 14 amino acids. With V trimmed by 6 bases and J by 5 bases, 8 bases remained unmatched. Germline CDR1 SGHRS, CDR2 YFSETQ. The CDR3 reads CASTWGEGDNEQFF. The CDR3 region has the DNA TGCGCCAGCACCTGGGGGGAGGGAGACAATGAGCAGTTCTTC.

This rearrangement joins TRBV5-4 to TRBJ2-1; 10 bases are shared with TRBD1. This CDR3 is built from 20 residues. The trim removed 4 bases at V and 0 bases at J, leaving 16 bases unmatched. CDR1 and CDR2 (germline): SGHNT, YYREEE (reference sequence). The CDR3 nucleotides are TGTGCCAGCAGCGGGACCGGGACAGGGGTCCCGTTTGCCTCCTACAATGAGCAGTTCTTC. Amino acid sequence: CASSGTGTGVPFASYNEQFF.

V and J are TRBV11-2 and TRBJ2-5, with TRBD1 as a possible D gene (5 bases). Trimming removed 3 bases from V and 4 bases from J, with 12 bases in between. The CDR3 loop spans 14 amino acids. CDR1 is SGHAT, CDR2 FQNNGV, per germline. CDR3 protein: CASSFGQGRETQYF. The CDR3 DNA reads TGTGCCAGCAGCTTTGGGCAGGGAAGAGAGACCCAGTACTTC.

The table lists this clone with a count of one. The rearrangement uses TRBV15 and TRBJ2-1, with TRBD1 matching over 9 bases. V was clipped by 11 bases and J by 16 bases; unmatched bases: 9. CDR1 is LNHNV, CDR2 YYDKDF, per germline (reference sequence). This CDR3 spans 10 amino acids. The CDR3 sequence: CAPLGDRDFF. The CDR3 DNA sequence: TGTGCCCCCCTGGGGGACAGGGATTTCTTC.

V is TRBV4-3 and J is TRBJ2-7; TRBD1 matches 7 bases. The V gene end was trimmed by 2 bases and the J gene end by 2 bases; junction bases not matched to a gene: 9. The CDR3 consists of 16 residues. The germline V gene has CDR1 LGHNA and CDR2 YSLEER. DNA for the CDR3: TGCGCCAGCAGCCAACGTTCGGGACAGAACCCCTACGAGCAGTACTTC. Protein product: CASSQRSGQNPYEQYF.

The V and J genes are TRBV14 and TRBJ1-4; D is undetermined. CDR1 and CDR2 (germline): SGHDN, FVKESK. The ends were cut back, 0 bases at V and 1 base at J, with 6 bases in the middle. There are 15 residues in the CDR3. The DNA for the CDR3 is TGTGCCAGCAGCCAAGATTTCAGAACTAATGAAAAACTGTTTTTT. This translates into CASSQDFRTNEKLFF.

This chain links TRBV20-1 with TRBJ2-5; the match to TRBD2 covers 11 bases. J was trimmed by 4 bases and V by 3 bases; bases with no gene match: 10. The CDR3 runs 16 residues. Germline V CDR1 and CDR2: DFQATT, SNEGSKA (reference sequence). CDR3 bases: TGCAGTGCTAGTCGCGCGACTAGCGGGGTCGGAGAGACCCAGTACTTC. It specifies CSASRATSGVGETQYF.

CDR3 amino acids: CASSPSGGAFGTDTQYF. As DNA, the CDR3 is TGTGCCAGCAGTCCTAGCGGGGGGGCATTTGGCACAGATACGCAGTATTTT. The V and J genes are TRBV6-6 and TRBJ2-3; 12 nucleotides line up with TRBD2. Germline V gives CDR1 MNHNY, CDR2 SVGAGI (reference sequence). With V trimmed by 5 bases and J by 1 base, 7 bases remained unmatched. CDR3 size: 17 residues.

The chain combines TRBV4-1 with TRBJ1-6; TRBD1 might be the D (6 bases). V was shortened by 0 bases and J by 9 bases, with 15 bases between the two germline ends. The length of the CDR3 is 16 residues. Looked up from germline, CDR1 is MGHRA and CDR2 is YSYEKL. CDR3 residues: CASSQERGNRASPLHF. Written as DNA, the CDR3 is TGCGCCAGCAGCCAAGAAAGGGGGAACAGGGCTTCACCCCTCCACTTT.

V and J are TRBV15 and TRBJ1-1, with TRBD1 matching 7 bases. The CDR3 consists of 16 residues. Germline CDR1 reads LNHNV; CDR2 reads YYDKDF (reference sequence). J was trimmed by 1 base and V by 1 base; bases with no gene match: 6. The CDR3 DNA sequence: TGTGCCACCAGCAGAGGACAGGGTATCGGGAACACTGAAGCTTTCTTT. Its protein product is CATSRGQGIGNTEAFF.

This sequence joins TRBV11-1 and TRBJ2-2; weak D call: TRBD2 (5 bases). From germline, CDR1 is SGHAT and CDR2 FQDESV (reference sequence). The CDR3 spans 12 residues. CDR3 sequence reads: CASERGTGELFF. The CDR3 nucleotides read TGTGCTTCTGAACGGGGAACCGGGGAGCTGTTTTTT.

V is TRBV3-1 (or the pseudogene TRBV3-2) and J is TRBJ1-1, with no clear D. The V end was cut by 3 bases, the J end by 3 bases, with 8 bases between. The CDR3 length is 13 residues. In germline, CDR1 is LGHDT, CDR2 YNNKEL (reference sequence). The CDR3, as DNA: TGTGCCAGCAGCCAGTCGGGAGACACTGAAGCTTTCTTT. This translates into CASSQSGDTEAFF.

J is TRBJ2-2 and V is TRBV10-1; 11 nucleotides align to TRBD1. This CDR3 has 16 amino acids. With V trimmed by 0 bases and J by 6 bases, 3 bases remained unmatched. CDR1 WNHNN and CDR2 SYGVQD come from the germline V gene (reference sequence). This CDR3 is CASSESGTGGAGELFF. CDR3 in DNA: TGCGCCAGCAGTGAGTCGGGGACAGGGGGAGCCGGGGAGCTGTTTTTT.